The 10 T cell receptor beta chains given below trace back to one sample, sequenced in a study of cytomegalovirus exposure and HLA in healthy donors. PCR employed 60 Vbeta and 13 Jbeta primers. The repertoire was sequenced with immunoSEQ multiplex PCR; TCRdb's copy has only in-frame clones and lacks some. The repertoire holds 130,000 to 150,000 clones, with roughly 75% as singletons. The sequenced sample was PBMCs. All receptors come from a man under 40 in good health and CMV-seronegative.

The genes are TRBV5-4 and TRBJ2-5, with 10 bases lining up with TRBD2. CDR1 and CDR2 from the germline V gene are SGHNT and YYREEE (reference sequence). V lost 2 bases, J lost 5 bases, and 12 bases stayed unmatched. This CDR3 is built from 17 residues. The CDR3 is CASSFGGRLAGVETQYF. The CDR3 DNA follows: TGTGCCAGCAGCTTTGGAGGTCGGCTAGCGGGAGTTGAGACCCAGTACTTC.

The table lists this clone with a few counts. The genes are TRBV6-1 and TRBJ1-1; D possibly corresponds to TRBD1 (5 bases). The V end was cut by 6 bases, the J end by 0 bases, with 8 bases between. This CDR3 is 13 amino acids long. CDR1 MNHNS and CDR2 SASEGT come from the germline V gene. CDR3 in amino acids: CASRAGLNTEAFF. The DNA of the CDR3 is TGTGCCAGCAGGGCGGGGCTGAACACTGAAGCTTTCTTT.

The chain is built from TRBV6-6 and TRBJ1-5; D gene unclear. The germline CDR1 and CDR2 sequences are MNHNY and SVGAGI (reference sequence). This CDR3 has 13 amino acids. V lost 6 bases to trimming and J lost 2 bases, with 8 bases between them. The CDR3: CASRERGNQPQHF. Here the CDR3 DNA reads TGTGCCAGCAGGGAACGGGGCAATCAGCCCCAGCATTTT.

V is TRBV11-2 and J is TRBJ2-1; 7 bases are a match to TRBD2. This CDR3 has 15 amino acids. Germline values: CDR1 SGHAT, CDR2 FQNNGV. V lost 1 base to trimming and J lost 5 bases; unmatched junction nucleotides: 5. This CDR3 reads CASSLGLAENNEQFF. The CDR3 DNA follows: TGTGCCAGCAGCTTAGGGCTAGCGGAGAACAATGAGCAGTTCTTC.

This chain joins TRBV7-9 and TRBJ1-1; 7 bases match TRBD1. Trimming at V came to 1 base and at J to 1 base, leaving 6 bases not matched to a gene. Germline CDR1 SEHNR, CDR2 FQNEAQ (reference sequence). CDR3 length: 16 amino acids. CDR3 DNA: TGTGCCAGCAGCTTAGTTTTATCAGGGGGGAACACTGAAGCTTTCTTT. It specifies CASSLVLSGGNTEAFF. The complete variable domain, with remaining parts taken from reference TRBV7-9 and TRBJ1-1, reads DTGVSQNPRHKITKRGQNVTFRCDPISEHNRLYWYRQTLGQGPEFLTYFQNEAQLEKSRLLSDRFSAERPKGSFSTLEIQRTEQGDSAMYLCASSLVLSGGNTEAFFGQGTRLTVV.

Only a few counts were recorded for this clone. The J gene is TRBJ2-7, the V gene TRBV5-1, with 13 bases lining up with TRBD2. The germline V gene has CDR1 SGHRS and CDR2 YFSETQ. This CDR3 spans 16 amino acids. After removal of 6 bases from V and 2 bases from J, the junction contained 8 bases not matched to a gene. The CDR3 protein is CASNTGTSGDPYEQYF. Here the CDR3 DNA reads TGCGCCAGCAACACCGGGACTAGCGGGGACCCCTACGAGCAGTACTTC.

The rearrangement uses TRBV18 and TRBJ2-2, with a weak D call TRBD1 (5 bases). Trimming cost V 3 bases and J 1 base, with 9 bases left between them. This CDR3 comprises 15 residues. The germline gives CDR1 KGHSH, CDR2 LQKENI. The CDR3 region is CASSPRQGNTGELFF. The CDR3 region has the DNA TGTGCCAGCTCACCTCGTCAGGGGAACACCGGGGAGCTGTTTTTT.

V and J are TRBV2 and TRBJ1-4, with TRBD1 matching over 8 bases. The CDR3 has 14 amino acids. V shed 8 bases and J 7 bases; nucleotides not matched to a gene: 9. Germline V lookup: CDR1 SNHLY, CDR2 FYNNEI. The chain's CDR3 is CASHGGRGPEKLFF. The CDR3 region has the DNA TGTGCCAGCCACGGGGGCAGGGGGCCTGAAAAACTGTTTTTT.

The rearrangement joins TRBV7-8 to TRBJ2-1; TRBD2 agrees at 11 bases. This CDR3 comprises 17 residues. V trimming: 4 bases; J trimming: 10 bases; junction bases outside the gene matches: 15. Germline V gene sequence: CDR1 SGHVS, CDR2 FQNEAQ. Here the CDR3 reads CASSSASSGGRPPEQFF. The CDR3 coding sequence is TGTGCCAGCAGCTCCGCTTCTAGCGGGGGGCGTCCCCCGGAGCAGTTCTTC.

The CDR3 loop is CASSPGRQALAEAFF. CDR3 coding DNA: TGCGCCAGCAGCCCCGGACGACAGGCTCTCGCTGAAGCTTTCTTT. The chain recombines TRBV4-1 with TRBJ1-1; D is perhaps TRBD1 (6 bases). CDR3 length: 15 residues. Trimming removed 4 bases at V and 6 bases at J, with 18 bases between. In germline, CDR1 is MGHRA, CDR2 YSYEKL.